The 15 T cell receptor beta chains in this list originate from one sample, sequenced in a study of PD-1 blockade in classical Hodgkin lymphoma. The method was immunoSEQ multiplex PCR; TCRdb's version includes in-frame clones alone and lacks a portion of them. The sample includes 90,000 to 120,000 clones, 80% to 90% of them seen just once. With no exception, relapse followed autologous stem cell transplantation in all patients, and brentuximab vedotin exposure varied. The specimen was peripheral blood mononuclear cells (PBMCs), collected before the second cycle of nivolumab. Receptor source: a human donor with classical Hodgkin lymphoma.

The rearrangement uses TRBV5-5 and TRBJ2-5; 12 nucleotides agree with TRBD2. The ends lost 2 bases at V and 5 bases at J; junction bases unmatched: 13. Per germline, CDR1 SGHKS and CDR2 YYEKEE (reference sequence). The CDR3 totals 18 residues. As DNA, the CDR3 is TGTGCCAGCAGCTTAGGCTCTAGCGGGAGGGCCGGTGGGGAGACCCAGTACTTC. It specifies CASSLGSSGRAGGETQYF.

The chain combines TRBV6-6 with TRBJ1-1; D uncertain. The CDR3 consists of 13 residues. CDR1 MNHNY and CDR2 SVGAGI come from the germline V gene (reference sequence). V lost 6 bases, J lost 1 base, and 9 bases lay in between. The CDR3 DNA follows: TGTGCCAGCAGAATCAGAGAGAACACTGAAGCTTTCTTT. Amino acid sequence: CASRIRENTEAFF.

The rearrangement joins TRBV11-2 to TRBJ2-7; 9 nucleotides line up with TRBD2. This CDR3 spans 15 amino acids. Germline V gene data show CDR1 as SGHAT and CDR2 as FQNNGV. V was pared by 5 bases and J by 2 bases, with 7 bases of the junction left unmatched. DNA for the CDR3: TGTGCCAGCAGCCTCCAAGGGACTAGCCCCTACGAGCAGTACTTC. Its translation is CASSLQGTSPYEQYF.

This clone was counted a single time. The chain has TRBV5-8 and TRBJ2-4, with D possibly being TRBD2 (5 bases). V lost 0 bases, J lost 9 bases, and 19 bases lay in between. Germline CDR1 reads SGHTS; CDR2 reads YDEGEE. CDR3 length equals 16 residues. The CDR3 loop is CASSLDVHGSGFIQYF. CDR3 nucleotide sequence: TGTGCCAGCAGCTTGGATGTGCACGGATCGGGGTTCATTCAGTACTTC.

In this sample, this clone turned up once. The chain carries TRBV5-6 and TRBJ2-2; TRBD2 matches 14 bases. With V trimmed by 4 bases and J by 3 bases, 5 bases remained unmatched. The CDR3 spans 17 residues. In germline, CDR1 is SGHDT, CDR2 YYEEEE. As DNA, the CDR3 is TGTGCCAGCAGCGGACTAGCGGGAGGTGATGACACCGGGGAGCTGTTTTTT. This codes for CASSGLAGGDDTGELFF.

This chain joins TRBV28 and TRBJ1-2; TRBD1 aligns across 7 bases. V shed 10 bases, J shed 2 bases, and the junction held 7 bases outside the gene matches. Germline loops: CDR1 MDHEN, CDR2 SYDVKM. The CDR3 totals 13 residues. The CDR3 sequence is CAIVTGSNYGYTF. The CDR3 nucleotides read TGTGCCATCGTGACAGGGTCAAACTATGGCTACACCTTC.

The V gene is TRBV5-1, the J gene TRBJ1-4; D unresolved. Trimming cost V 1 base and J 0 bases, with 7 bases left between them. This CDR3 is built from 15 residues. The germline V gene encodes CDR1 SGHRS and CDR2 YFSETQ. CDR3 nucleotide sequence: TGCGCCAGCAGCTTGACCGCTGCAACTAATGAAAAACTGTTTTTT. Translated: CASSLTAATNEKLFF.

This clone was seen just once. The CDR3 DNA is TGTGCCAGCACCCGGGGGGGGATTGACTATGGCTACACCTTC. Translating gives CASTRGGIDYGYTF. This sequence joins TRBV6-5 and TRBJ1-2; TRBD1 might be the D (5 bases). V was trimmed by 7 bases and J by 3 bases, leaving 15 bases between them. This CDR3 contains 14 residues. Germline loops: CDR1 MNHEY, CDR2 SVGAGI.

V usage is TRBV19 and J usage is TRBJ1-5, with TRBD1 as a possible D gene (6 bases). V lost 10 bases to trimming and J lost 0 bases, with 16 bases between them. Germline CDR1 reads LNHDA; CDR2 reads SQIVND (reference sequence). The CDR3 contains 15 residues. CDR3 sequence: CATEDSPFSNQPQHF. As DNA, the CDR3 is TGTGCCACGGAGGACAGTCCATTTAGCAATCAGCCCCAGCATTTT.

V gene TRBV7-2 combines with J gene TRBJ1-6; 7 nucleotides match TRBD1. V dropped 1 base and J dropped 14; count of bases not matched to a gene: 8. The CDR3 extends over 14 amino acids. Per the germline V gene, CDR1 is SGHTA and CDR2 is FQGNSA. This CDR3 is CASSLGDSRGSLHF. CDR3 nucleotide sequence: TGTGCCAGCAGCTTAGGGGACAGCCGGGGGTCCCTCCACTTT.

The V gene is TRBV4-1, the J gene TRBJ2-7; 9 bases fit TRBD1. Trimming removed 1 base from V and 7 bases from J; junction bases left unmatched: 11. Germline V lookup: CDR1 MGHRA, CDR2 YSYEKL. This CDR3 has 16 residues. CDR3 coding DNA: TGCGCCAGCAGCCAAGGAGGGACAGGGCGGATTGGAGAGCAGTACTTC. Translated: CASSQGGTGRIGEQYF.

The chain couples TRBV11-2 to TRBJ2-5; possibly TRBD1 for D (5 bases). The CDR3 covers 14 residues. The V gene's germline CDR1 is SGHAT and CDR2 FQNNGV. V lost 3 bases to trimming and J lost 2 bases, with 10 bases between them. CDR3 bases: TGTGCCAGCAGCTTCGACAGCATTCAAGAGACCCAGTACTTC. This sequence encodes CASSFDSIQETQYF.

The J gene is TRBJ1-4, the V gene TRBV19; 8 bases align to TRBD1. Germline values: CDR1 LNHDA, CDR2 SQIVND (reference sequence). V gave up 6 bases and J gave up 4 bases; unmatched junction bases: 4. This CDR3 spans 14 amino acids. The CDR3 bases are TGTGCCAGTAGAATGGGACAGGTTAATGAAAAACTGTTTTTT. Protein sequence: CASRMGQVNEKLFF.

V and J are TRBV7-2 and TRBJ1-5, with 11 positions matching TRBD1. With 3 bases clipped from V and 0 bases from J, the junction kept 7 bases outside the gene matches. This CDR3 has 18 residues. The germline gives CDR1 SGHTA, CDR2 FQGNSA. CDR3 in amino acids: CASSFGQGALYSNQPQHF. In DNA form, the CDR3 reads TGTGCCAGCAGCTTTGGACAGGGGGCCCTGTATAGCAATCAGCCCCAGCATTTT.

The chain is built from TRBV9 and TRBJ2-7, with a possible D match to TRBD2 (7 bases). Deletions cut 0 bases from V and 9 bases from J, with 16 bases between. Germline loops: CDR1 SGDLS, CDR2 YYNGEE. CDR3 size: 14 residues. The CDR3 sequence: CASSVEWGGDAQYF. CDR3 coding DNA: TGTGCCAGCAGCGTAGAGTGGGGGGGCGACGCGCAGTACTTC.